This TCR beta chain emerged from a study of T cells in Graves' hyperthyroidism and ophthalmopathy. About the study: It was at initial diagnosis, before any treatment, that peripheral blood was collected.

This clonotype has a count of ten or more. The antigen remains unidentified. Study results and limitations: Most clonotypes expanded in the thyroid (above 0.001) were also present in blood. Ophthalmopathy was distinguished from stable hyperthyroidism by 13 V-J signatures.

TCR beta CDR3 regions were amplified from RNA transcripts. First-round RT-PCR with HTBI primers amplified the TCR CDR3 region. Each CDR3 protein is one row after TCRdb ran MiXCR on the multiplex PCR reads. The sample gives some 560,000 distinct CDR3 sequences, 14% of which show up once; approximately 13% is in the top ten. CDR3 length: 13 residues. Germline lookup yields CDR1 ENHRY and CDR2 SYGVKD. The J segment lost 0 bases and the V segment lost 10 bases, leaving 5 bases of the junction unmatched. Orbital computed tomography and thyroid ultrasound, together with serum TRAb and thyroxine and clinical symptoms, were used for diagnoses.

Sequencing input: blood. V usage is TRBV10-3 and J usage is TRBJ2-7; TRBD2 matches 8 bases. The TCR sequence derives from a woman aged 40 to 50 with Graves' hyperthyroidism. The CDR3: CATASGSSYEQYF. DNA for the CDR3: TGTGCCACCGCGAGCGGGAGCTCCTACGAGCAGTACTTC.